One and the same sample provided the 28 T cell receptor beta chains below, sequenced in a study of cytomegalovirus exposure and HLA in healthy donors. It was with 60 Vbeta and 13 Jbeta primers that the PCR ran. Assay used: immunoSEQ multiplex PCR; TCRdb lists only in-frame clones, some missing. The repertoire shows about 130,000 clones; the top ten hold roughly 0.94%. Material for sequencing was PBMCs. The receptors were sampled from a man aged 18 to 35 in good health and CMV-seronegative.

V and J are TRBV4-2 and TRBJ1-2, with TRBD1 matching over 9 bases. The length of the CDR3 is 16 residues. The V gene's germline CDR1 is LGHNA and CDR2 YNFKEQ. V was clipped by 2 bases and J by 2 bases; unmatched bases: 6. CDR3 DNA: TGTGCCAGCAGCCAAACAGGGGGCGCATTAAACTATGGCTACACCTTC. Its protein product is CASSQTGGALNYGYTF.

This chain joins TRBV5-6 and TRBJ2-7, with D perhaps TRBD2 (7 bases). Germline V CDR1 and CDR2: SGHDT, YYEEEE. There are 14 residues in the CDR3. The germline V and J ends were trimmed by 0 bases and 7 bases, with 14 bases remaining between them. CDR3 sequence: CASSLGGGLREQYF. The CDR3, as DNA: TGTGCCAGCAGCTTGGGCGGGGGCCTCCGGGAGCAGTACTTC. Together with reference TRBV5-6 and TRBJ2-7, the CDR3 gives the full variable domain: DAGVTQSPTHLIKTRGQQVTLRCSPKSGHDTVSWYQQALGQGPQFIFQYYEEEERQRGNFPDRFSGHQFPNYSSELNVNALLLGDSALYLCASSLGGGLREQYFGPGTRLTVT.

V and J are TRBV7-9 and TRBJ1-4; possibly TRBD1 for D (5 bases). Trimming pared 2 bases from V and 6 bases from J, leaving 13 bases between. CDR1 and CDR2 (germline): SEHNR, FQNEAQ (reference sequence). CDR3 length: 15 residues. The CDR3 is CASSLNSGGDEKLFF. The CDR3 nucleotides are TGTGCCAGCAGCTTAAATTCGGGGGGTGATGAAAAACTGTTTTTT.

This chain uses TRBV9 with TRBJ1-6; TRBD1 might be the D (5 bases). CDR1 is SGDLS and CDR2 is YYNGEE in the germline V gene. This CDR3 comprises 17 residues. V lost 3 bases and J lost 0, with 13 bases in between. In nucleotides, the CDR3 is TGTGCCAGCAGCGGGGGGGGAGGAAGCTCCTATAATTCACCCCTCCACTTT. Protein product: CASSGGGGSSYNSPLHF.

The CDR3 nucleotides are TGCAGCGTCCTAGCCGGGACCTACGAGCAGTACTTC. It specifies CSVLAGTYEQYF. The V and J genes are TRBV29-1 and TRBJ2-7; weak D call: TRBD2 (5 bases). Trimming shortened V by 6 bases and J by 2 bases, and 11 bases separated the two germline ends. The CDR3 length is 12 residues. CDR1 is SQVTM, CDR2 ANQGSEA, per germline.

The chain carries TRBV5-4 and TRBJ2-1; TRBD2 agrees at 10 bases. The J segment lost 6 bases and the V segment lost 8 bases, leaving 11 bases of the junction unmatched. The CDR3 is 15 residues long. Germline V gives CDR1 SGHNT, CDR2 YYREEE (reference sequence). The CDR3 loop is CASNIGTSEFNEQFF. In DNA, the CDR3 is TGTGCCAGTAACATTGGGACTAGCGAGTTCAATGAGCAGTTCTTC.

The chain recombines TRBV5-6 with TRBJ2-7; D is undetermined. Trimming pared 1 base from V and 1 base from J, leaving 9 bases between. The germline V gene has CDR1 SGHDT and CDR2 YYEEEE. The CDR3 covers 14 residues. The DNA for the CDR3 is TGTGCCAGCAGCTTGAGTCCGCGTTCCTACGAGCAGTACTTC. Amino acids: CASSLSPRSYEQYF. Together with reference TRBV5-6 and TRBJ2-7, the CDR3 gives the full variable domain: DAGVTQSPTHLIKTRGQQVTLRCSPKSGHDTVSWYQQALGQGPQFIFQYYEEEERQRGNFPDRFSGHQFPNYSSELNVNALLLGDSALYLCASSLSPRSYEQYFGPGTRLTVT.

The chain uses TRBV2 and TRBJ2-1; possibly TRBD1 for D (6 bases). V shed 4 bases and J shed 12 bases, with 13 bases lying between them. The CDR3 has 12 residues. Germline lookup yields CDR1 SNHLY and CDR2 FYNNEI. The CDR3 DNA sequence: TGTGCCAGCAGTGCGATGCCCAGGGGGCAGTTCTTC. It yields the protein CASSAMPRGQFF.

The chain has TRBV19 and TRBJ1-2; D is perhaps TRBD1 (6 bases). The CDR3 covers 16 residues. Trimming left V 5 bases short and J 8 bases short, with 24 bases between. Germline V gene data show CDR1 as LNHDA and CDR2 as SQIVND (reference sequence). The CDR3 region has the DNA TGTGCCAGTAGTGTGAACAGGGACCCTCGGTTGACGGGCTACACCTTC. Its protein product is CASSVNRDPRLTGYTF.

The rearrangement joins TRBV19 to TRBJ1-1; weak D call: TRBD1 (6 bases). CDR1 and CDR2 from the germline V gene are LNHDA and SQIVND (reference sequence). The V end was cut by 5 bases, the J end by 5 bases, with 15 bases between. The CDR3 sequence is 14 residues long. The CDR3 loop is CASSVRGGRTEAFF. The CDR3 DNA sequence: TGTGCCAGTAGTGTGAGGGGGGGAAGGACTGAAGCTTTCTTT.

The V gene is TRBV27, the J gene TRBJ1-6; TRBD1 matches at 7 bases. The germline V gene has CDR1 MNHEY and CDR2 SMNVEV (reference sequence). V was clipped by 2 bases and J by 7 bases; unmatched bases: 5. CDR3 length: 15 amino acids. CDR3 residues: CASSLTGQENSPLHF. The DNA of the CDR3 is TGTGCCAGCAGTTTAACCGGACAGGAGAATTCACCCCTCCACTTT.

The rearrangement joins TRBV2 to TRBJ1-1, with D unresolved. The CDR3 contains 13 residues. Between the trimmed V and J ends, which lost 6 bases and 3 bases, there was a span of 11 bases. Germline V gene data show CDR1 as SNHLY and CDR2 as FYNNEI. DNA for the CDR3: TGTGCCAGCAGCGCGGAGCGGTACACTGAAGCTTTCTTT. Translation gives CASSAERYTEAFF.

The CDR3 loop reads CATSRDRLALYNEQFF. DNA for the CDR3: TGTGCCACCAGCAGAGATCGGCTAGCGCTCTACAATGAGCAGTTCTTC. V is TRBV15 and J is TRBJ2-1; possible D gene TRBD2, 6 bases. Trimming left V 0 bases short and J 3 bases short, with 12 bases between. Germline V lookup: CDR1 LNHNV, CDR2 YYDKDF (reference sequence). This CDR3 region has 16 residues.

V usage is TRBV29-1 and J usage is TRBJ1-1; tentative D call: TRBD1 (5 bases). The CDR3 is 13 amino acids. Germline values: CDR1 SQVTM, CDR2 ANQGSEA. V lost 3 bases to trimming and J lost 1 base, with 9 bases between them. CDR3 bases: TGCAGCGTTGACACTGGACAGAACACTGAAGCTTTCTTT. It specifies CSVDTGQNTEAFF.

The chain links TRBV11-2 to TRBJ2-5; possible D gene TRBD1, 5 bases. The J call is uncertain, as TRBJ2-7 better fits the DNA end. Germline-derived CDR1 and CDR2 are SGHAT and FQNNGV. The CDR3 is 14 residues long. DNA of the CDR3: TGTGCCAGCAGCTTAAGGGGATCTGGGAACGAGCAGTACTTC. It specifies CASSLRGSGNEQYF.

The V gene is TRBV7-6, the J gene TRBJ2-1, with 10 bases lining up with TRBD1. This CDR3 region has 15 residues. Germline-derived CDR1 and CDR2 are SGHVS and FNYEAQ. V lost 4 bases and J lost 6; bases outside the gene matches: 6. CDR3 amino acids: CASSSTGGALNEQFF. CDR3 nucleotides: TGTGCCAGCAGCTCGACAGGGGGCGCGCTCAATGAGCAGTTCTTC. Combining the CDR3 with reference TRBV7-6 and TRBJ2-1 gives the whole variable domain GAGVSQSPRYKVTKRGQDVALRCDPISGHVSLYWYRQALGQGPEFLTYFNYEAQQDKSGLPNDRFSAERPEGSISTLTIQRTEQRDSAMYRCASSSTGGALNEQFFGPGTRLTVL.

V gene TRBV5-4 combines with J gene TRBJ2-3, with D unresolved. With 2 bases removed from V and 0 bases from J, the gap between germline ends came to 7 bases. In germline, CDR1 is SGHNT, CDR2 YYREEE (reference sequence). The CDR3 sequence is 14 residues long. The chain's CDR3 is CASSFGGSTDTQYF. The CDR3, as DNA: TGTGCCAGCAGCTTCGGCGGTAGCACAGATACGCAGTATTTT.

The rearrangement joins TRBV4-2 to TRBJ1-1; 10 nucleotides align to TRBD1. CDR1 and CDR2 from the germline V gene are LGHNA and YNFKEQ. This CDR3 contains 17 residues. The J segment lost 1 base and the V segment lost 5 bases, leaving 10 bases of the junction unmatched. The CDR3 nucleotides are TGTGCCAGCAGCAGCCGACAGGGGGCTACTACGAACACTGAAGCTTTCTTT. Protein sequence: CASSSRQGATTNTEAFF.

The CDR3 here is CSASYGEVAYF. The CDR3, as DNA: TGCAGTGCTAGTTACGGGGAGGTCGCGTACTTC. The chain is built from TRBV20-1 and TRBJ2-7; a possible D gene is TRBD2 (6 bases). Trimming removed 3 bases at V and 12 bases at J, with 15 bases between. Germline V lookup: CDR1 DFQATT, CDR2 SNEGSKA (reference sequence). The CDR3 extends over 11 amino acids.

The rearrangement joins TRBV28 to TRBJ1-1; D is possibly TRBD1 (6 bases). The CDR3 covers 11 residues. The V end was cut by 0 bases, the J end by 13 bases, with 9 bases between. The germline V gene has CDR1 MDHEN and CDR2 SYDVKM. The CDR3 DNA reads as TGTGCCAGCAGTTTATGGGACAGACTTTTCTTT. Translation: CASSLWDRLFF.

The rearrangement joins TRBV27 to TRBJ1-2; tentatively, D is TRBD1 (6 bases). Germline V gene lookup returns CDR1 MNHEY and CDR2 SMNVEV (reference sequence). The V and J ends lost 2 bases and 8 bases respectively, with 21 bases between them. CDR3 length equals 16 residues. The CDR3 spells CASSLGKGRGLAGYTF. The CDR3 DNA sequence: TGTGCCAGCAGTTTAGGAAAGGGGAGGGGGTTAGCGGGCTACACCTTC.

The chain's CDR3 is CASRAMEGAGGEQFF. The CDR3 DNA is TGTGCCAGCAGGGCTATGGAGGGGGCTGGTGGTGAGCAGTTCTTC. This chain joins TRBV6-4 and TRBJ2-1, with D maybe TRBD1 (7 bases). V was pared by 6 bases and J by 9 bases, with 21 bases between. Germline lookup yields CDR1 MRHNA and CDR2 SNTAGT. The CDR3 consists of 15 residues.

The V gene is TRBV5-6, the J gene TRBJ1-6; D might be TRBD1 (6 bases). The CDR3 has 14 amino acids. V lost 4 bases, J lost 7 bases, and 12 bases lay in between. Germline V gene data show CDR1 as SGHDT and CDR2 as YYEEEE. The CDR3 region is CASSLGTPNSPLHF. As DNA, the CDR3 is TGTGCCAGCAGCCTTGGGACACCAAATTCACCCCTCCACTTT.

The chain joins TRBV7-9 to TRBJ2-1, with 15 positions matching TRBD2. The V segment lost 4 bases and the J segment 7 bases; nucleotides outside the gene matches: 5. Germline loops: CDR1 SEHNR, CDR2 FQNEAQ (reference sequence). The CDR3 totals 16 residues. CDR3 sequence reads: CASSSGTSGRSNEQFF. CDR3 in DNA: TGTGCCAGCAGCTCTGGGACTAGCGGGAGGAGTAATGAGCAGTTCTTC. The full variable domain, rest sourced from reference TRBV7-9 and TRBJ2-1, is DTGVSQNPRHKITKRGQNVTFRCDPISEHNRLYWYRQTLGQGPEFLTYFQNEAQLEKSRLLSDRFSAERPKGSFSTLEIQRTEQGDSAMYLCASSSGTSGRSNEQFFGPGTRLTVL.

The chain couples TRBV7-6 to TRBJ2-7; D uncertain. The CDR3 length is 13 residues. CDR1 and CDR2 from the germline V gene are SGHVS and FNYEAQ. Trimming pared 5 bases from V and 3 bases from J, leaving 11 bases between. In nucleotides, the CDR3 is TGTGCCAGCAGCAGAACAGAGAACTACGAGCAGTACTTC. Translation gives CASSRTENYEQYF.

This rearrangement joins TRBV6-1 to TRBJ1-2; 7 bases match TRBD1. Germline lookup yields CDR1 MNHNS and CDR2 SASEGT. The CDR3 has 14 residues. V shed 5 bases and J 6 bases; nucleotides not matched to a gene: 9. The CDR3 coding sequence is TGTGCCAGCAGTCTCACCCGGGACAGTGATGGCTACACCTTC. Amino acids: CASSLTRDSDGYTF.

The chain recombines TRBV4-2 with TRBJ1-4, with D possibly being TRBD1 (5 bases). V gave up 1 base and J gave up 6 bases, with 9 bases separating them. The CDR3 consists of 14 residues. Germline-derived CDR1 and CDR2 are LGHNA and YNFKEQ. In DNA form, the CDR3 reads TGTGCCAGCAGCCAAGGGGGCAGGGATGAAAAACTGTTTTTT. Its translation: CASSQGGRDEKLFF.

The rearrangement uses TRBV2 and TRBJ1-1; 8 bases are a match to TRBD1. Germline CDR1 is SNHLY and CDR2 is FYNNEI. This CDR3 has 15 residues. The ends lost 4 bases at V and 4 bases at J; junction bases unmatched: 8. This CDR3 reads CASSATGVGGTEAFF. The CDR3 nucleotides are TGTGCCAGCAGTGCGACAGGGGTGGGTGGCACTGAAGCTTTCTTT. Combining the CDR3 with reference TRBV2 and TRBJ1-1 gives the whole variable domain EPEVTQTPSHQVTQMGQEVILRCVPISNHLYFYWYRQILGQKVEFLVSFYNNEISEKSEIFDDQFSVERPDGSNFTLKIRSTKLEDSAMYFCASSATGVGGTEAFFGQGTRLTVV.